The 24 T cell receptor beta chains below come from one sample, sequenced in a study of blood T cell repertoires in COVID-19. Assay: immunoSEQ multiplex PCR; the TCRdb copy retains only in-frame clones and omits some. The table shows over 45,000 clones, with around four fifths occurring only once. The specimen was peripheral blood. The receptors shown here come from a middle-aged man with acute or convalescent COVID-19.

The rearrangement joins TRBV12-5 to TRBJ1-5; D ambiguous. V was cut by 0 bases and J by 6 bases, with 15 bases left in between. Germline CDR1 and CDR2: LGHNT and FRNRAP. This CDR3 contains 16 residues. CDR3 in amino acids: CASGLVGGPGGQPQHF. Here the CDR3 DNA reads TGTGCTAGTGGTTTGGTCGGCGGTCCCGGAGGTCAGCCCCAGCATTTT.

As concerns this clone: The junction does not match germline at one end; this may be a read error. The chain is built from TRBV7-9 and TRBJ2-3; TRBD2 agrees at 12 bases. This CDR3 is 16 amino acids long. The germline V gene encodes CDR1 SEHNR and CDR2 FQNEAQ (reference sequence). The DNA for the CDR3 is TGTGCCAGCAGCTCGGGACTAGCGGGTAGCACAAATACGCAGTATTTT. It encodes CASSSGLAGSTNTQYF. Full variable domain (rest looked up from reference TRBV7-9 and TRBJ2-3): DTGVSQNPRHKITKRGQNVTFRCDPISEHNRLYWYRQTLGQGPEFLTYFQNEAQLEKSRLLSDRFSAERPKGSFSTLEIQRTEQGDSAMYLCASSSGLAGSTNTQYFGPGTRLTVL.

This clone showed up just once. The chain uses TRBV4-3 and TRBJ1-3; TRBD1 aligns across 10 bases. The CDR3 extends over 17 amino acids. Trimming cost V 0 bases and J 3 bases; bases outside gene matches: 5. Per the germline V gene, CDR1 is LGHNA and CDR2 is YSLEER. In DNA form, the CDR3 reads TGCGCCAGCAGCCAAGATGGAGGACAGGGGGTTGGAAACACCATATATTTT. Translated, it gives CASSQDGGQGVGNTIYF.

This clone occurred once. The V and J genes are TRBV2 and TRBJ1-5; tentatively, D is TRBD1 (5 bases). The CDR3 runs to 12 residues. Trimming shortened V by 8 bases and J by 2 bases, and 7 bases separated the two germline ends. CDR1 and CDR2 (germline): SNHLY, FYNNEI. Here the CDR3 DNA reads TGTGCCAGCCAAGGGGGCAATCAGCCCCAGCATTTT. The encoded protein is CASQGGNQPQHF. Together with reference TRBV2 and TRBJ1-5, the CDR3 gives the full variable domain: EPEVTQTPSHQVTQMGQEVILRCVPISNHLYFYWYRQILGQKVEFLVSFYNNEISEKSEIFDDQFSVERPDGSNFTLKIRSTKLEDSAMYFCASQGGNQPQHFGDGTRLSIL.

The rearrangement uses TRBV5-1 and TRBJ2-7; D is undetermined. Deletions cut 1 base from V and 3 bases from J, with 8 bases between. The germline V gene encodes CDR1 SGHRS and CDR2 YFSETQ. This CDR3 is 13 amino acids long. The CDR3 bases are TGCGCCAGCAGCTTGAGCCCAGGCTACGAGCAGTACTTC. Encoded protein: CASSLSPGYEQYF.

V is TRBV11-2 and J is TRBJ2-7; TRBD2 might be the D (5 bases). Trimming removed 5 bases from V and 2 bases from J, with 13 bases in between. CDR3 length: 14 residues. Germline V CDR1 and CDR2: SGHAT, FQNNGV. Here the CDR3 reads CASSPHGVPYEQYF. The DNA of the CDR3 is TGTGCCAGCAGCCCCCACGGGGTCCCCTACGAGCAGTACTTC.

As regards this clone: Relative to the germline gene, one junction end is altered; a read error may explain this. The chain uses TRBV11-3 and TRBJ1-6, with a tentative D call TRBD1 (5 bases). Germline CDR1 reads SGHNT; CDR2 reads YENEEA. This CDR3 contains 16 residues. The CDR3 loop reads CASSLTTASGNSPPHF. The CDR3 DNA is TGTGCCAGCAGCCTCACGACAGCCTCTGGGAATTCACCCCCCCACTTT.

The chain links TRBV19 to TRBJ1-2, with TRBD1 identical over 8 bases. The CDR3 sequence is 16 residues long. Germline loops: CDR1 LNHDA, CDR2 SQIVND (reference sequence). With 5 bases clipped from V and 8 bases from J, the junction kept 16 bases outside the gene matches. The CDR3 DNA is TGTGCCAGTAGTCCCAGAACTACGGACAGGGTGGGAGGCTACACCTTC. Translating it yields CASSPRTTDRVGGYTF.

The DNA for the CDR3 is TGTGCCAGCAGCCCGTTAGCCGGGACAGTTTCCGAGCAGTACTTC. It translates to CASSPLAGTVSEQYF. This chain links TRBV5-4 with TRBJ2-7; TRBD1 matches at 7 bases. The CDR3 totals 15 residues. The junction had 13 bases not matched to a gene; V was cut back by 4 bases and J by 6 bases. From germline, CDR1 is SGHNT and CDR2 YYREEE (reference sequence).

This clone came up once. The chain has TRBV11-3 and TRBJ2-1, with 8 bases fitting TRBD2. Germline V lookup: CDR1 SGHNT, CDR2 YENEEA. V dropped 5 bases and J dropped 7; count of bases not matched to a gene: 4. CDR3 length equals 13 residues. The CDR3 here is CASSTGGRNEQFF. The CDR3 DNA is TGTGCCAGCAGCACGGGGGGGCGGAATGAGCAGTTCTTC.

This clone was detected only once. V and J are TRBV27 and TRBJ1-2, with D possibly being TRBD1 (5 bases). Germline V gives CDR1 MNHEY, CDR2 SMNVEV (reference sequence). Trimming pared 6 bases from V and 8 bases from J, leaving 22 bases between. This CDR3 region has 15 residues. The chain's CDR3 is CASRPSDTAGGGYTF. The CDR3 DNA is TGTGCCAGCAGACCATCGGACACCGCGGGAGGGGGCTACACCTTC.

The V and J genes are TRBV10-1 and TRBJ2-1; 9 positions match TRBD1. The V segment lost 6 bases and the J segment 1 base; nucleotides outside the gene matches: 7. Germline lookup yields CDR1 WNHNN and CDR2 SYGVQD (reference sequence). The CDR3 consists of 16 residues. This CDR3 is CASSRTGAVSYNEQFF. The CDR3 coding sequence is TGCGCCAGCAGCCGGACAGGGGCCGTATCCTACAATGAGCAGTTCTTC.

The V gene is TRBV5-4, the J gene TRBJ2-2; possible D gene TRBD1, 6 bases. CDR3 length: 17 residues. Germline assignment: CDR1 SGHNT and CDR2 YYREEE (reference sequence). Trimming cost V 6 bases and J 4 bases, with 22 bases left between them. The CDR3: CASTDQALGASTGELFF. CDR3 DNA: TGTGCCAGCACTGATCAAGCCCTGGGGGCTAGCACCGGGGAGCTGTTTTTT.

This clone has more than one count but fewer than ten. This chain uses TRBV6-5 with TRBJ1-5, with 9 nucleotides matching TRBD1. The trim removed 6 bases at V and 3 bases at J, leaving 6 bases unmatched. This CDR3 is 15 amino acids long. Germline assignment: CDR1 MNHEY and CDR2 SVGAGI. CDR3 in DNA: TGTGCCAGCAGCCAGGGACAGGGACCCAATCAGCCCCAGCATTTT. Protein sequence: CASSQGQGPNQPQHF.

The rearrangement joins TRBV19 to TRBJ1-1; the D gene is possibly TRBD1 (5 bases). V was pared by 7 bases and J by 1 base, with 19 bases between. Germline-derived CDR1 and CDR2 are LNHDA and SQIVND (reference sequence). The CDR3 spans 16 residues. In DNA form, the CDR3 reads TGTGCCAGTAATCTCCCTGGACGGGACTCGAACACTGAAGCTTTCTTT. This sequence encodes CASNLPGRDSNTEAFF.

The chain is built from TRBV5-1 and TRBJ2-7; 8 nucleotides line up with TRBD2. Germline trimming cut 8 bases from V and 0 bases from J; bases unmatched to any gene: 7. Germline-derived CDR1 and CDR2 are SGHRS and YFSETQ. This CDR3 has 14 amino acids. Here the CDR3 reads CASYSGMSSYEQYF. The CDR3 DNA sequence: TGCGCCAGTTATAGCGGGATGAGCTCCTACGAGCAGTACTTC.

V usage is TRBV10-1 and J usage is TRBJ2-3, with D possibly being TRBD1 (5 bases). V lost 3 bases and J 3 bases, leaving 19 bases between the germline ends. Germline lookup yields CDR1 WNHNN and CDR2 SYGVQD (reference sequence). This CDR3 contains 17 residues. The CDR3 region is CASSDQKGQVLTDTQYF. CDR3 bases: TGCGCCAGCAGTGACCAAAAAGGACAAGTGTTGACAGATACGCAGTATTTT.

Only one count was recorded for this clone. CDR3 residues: CASSLLAGLSYEQYF. CDR3 DNA: TGTGCCAGCAGCCTACTAGCGGGGCTGTCCTACGAGCAGTACTTC. J is TRBJ2-7 and V is TRBV7-8, with 10 bases identical to TRBD2. The CDR3 contains 15 residues. Germline CDR1 and CDR2: SGHVS and FQNEAQ. Trimming cost V 5 bases and J 1 base; bases outside gene matches: 5. The variable domain in full, with the rest retrieved from reference TRBV7-8 and TRBJ2-7, is GAGVSQSPRYKVAKRGQDVALRCDPISGHVSLFWYQQALGQGPEFLTYFQNEAQLDKSGLPSDRFFAERPEGSVSTLKIQRTQQEDSAVYLCASSLLAGLSYEQYFGPGTRLTVT.

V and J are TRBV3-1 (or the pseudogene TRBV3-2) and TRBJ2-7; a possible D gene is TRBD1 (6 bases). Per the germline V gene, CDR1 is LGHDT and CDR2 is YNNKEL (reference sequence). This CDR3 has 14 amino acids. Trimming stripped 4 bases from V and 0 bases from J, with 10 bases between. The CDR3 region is CASSRQGNSYEQYF. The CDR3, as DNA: TGTGCCAGCAGCCGGCAGGGGAACTCCTACGAGCAGTACTTC.

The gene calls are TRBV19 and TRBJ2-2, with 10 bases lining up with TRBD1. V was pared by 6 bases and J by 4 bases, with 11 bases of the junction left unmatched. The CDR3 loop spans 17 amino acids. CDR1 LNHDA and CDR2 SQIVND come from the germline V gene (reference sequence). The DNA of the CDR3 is TGTGCCAGTAGGTGGGACTCCGGGACAGGGGTCACCGGGGAGCTGTTTTTT. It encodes CASRWDSGTGVTGELFF.

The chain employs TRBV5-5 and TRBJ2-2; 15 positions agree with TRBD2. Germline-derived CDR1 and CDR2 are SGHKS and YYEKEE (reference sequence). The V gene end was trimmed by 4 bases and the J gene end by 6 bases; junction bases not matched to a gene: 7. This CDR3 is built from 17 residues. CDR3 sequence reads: CASSRGLAGGHSGELFF. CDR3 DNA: TGTGCCAGCAGCCGCGGACTAGCGGGGGGGCATTCCGGGGAGCTGTTTTTT. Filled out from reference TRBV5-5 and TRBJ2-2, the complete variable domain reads DAGVTQSPTHLIKTRGQQVTLRCSPISGHKSVSWYQQVLGQGPQFIFQYYEKEERGRGNFPDRFSARQFPNYSSELNVNALLLGDSALYLCASSRGLAGGHSGELFFGEGSRLTVL.

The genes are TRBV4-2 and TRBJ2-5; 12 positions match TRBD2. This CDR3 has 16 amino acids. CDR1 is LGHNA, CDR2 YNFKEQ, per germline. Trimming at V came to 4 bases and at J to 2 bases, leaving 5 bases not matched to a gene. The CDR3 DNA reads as TGTGCCAGCAGCCCCACTAGCGGGGGGCAGCAAGAGACCCAGTACTTC. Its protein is CASSPTSGGQQETQYF.

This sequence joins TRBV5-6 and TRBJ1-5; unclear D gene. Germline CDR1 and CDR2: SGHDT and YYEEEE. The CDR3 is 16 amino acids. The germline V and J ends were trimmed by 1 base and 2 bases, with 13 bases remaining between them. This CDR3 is CASSLIPTGGNQPQHF. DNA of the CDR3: TGTGCCAGCAGCTTGATTCCGACCGGGGGCAATCAGCCCCAGCATTTT.

CDR3 sequence: CASSPAGNHYGYTF. In DNA, the CDR3 is TGTGCCAGCAGCCCCGCAGGGAATCACTATGGCTACACCTTC. The rearrangement links TRBV5-6 to TRBJ1-2, with a tentative D call TRBD1 (5 bases). Germline V gene sequence: CDR1 SGHDT, CDR2 YYEEEE. The CDR3 has 14 amino acids. The germline V and J ends were trimmed by 4 bases and 3 bases, with 13 bases remaining between them.